These T cell receptor beta chains were read from a single sample in a study of blood T cell repertoires in COVID-19. TCRdb's table, derived via immunoSEQ multiplex PCR, lists solely in-frame clones and lacks some. The table lists approximately 92,000 clones, 82% of them singletons, with around a sixth in the top ten. The sample taken for sequencing was peripheral blood. These receptors were collected from a man older than 75 with acute or convalescent COVID-19. Both conserved end residues are part of each CDR3. D genes are given only for firm matches. Size is stated for part of the rows, as once, few or many counts, or as a class when the clone is expanded.

length: 13; V: TRBV2; size: -; J: TRBJ1-3; D: -; DNA: TGTGCCAGCAGACAGGGCCCAGGAAACACCATATATTTT; CDR3: CASRQGPGNTIYF
length: 13; V: TRBV27; size: -; J: TRBJ2-7; D: TRBD2; DNA: TGTGCCAGCAGATCTAGCGGGACCCACGAGCAGTACTTC; CDR3: CASRSSGTHEQYF
length: 14; V: TRBV28; size: -; J: TRBJ2-2; D: -; DNA: TGTGCCAGCAGTACCGGACAGTCTACCGGGGAGCTGTTTTTT; CDR3: CASSTGQSTGELFF
length: 13; V: TRBV19; size: -; J: TRBJ1-2; D: -; DNA: TGTGCCAGTAGTATAAGAAGCGCCTATGGCTACACCTTC; CDR3: CASSIRSAYGYTF
length: 15; V: TRBV27; size: -; J: TRBJ2-1; D: -; DNA: TGTGCCAGCAGTTCTCACAGGAGCTCCTACAATGAGCAGTTCTTC; CDR3: CASSSHRSSYNEQFF
length: 13; V: TRBV3-1/TRBV3-2; size: -; J: TRBJ2-5; D: -; DNA: TGTGCCAGCAGCCAAGAACCGAGAGAGACCCAGTACTTC; CDR3: CASSQEPRETQYF
length: 16; V: TRBV7-2; size: -; J: TRBJ1-6; D: -; DNA: TGTGCCAGCAGCTTAACCCTGGGGATGGGAGGGTCACCCCTCCACTTT; CDR3: CASSLTLGMGGSPLHF
length: 16; V: TRBV7-2; size: -; J: TRBJ2-3; D: -; DNA: TGTGCCAGCAGCTCGGAGGGGCGGGGGCTGATAGATACGCAGTATTTT; CDR3: CASSSEGRGLIDTQYF
length: 13; V: TRBV5-1; size: -; J: TRBJ1-2; D: -; DNA: TGCGCCAGCAGCTTGAAGCAGGGGATTGGCTACACCTTC; CDR3: CASSLKQGIGYTF
length: 15; V: TRBV5-1; size: -; J: TRBJ2-7; D: TRBD2; DNA: TGCGCCAGCAGTACCGGAACTAGCGGGCGCTACGAGCAGTACTTC; CDR3: CASSTGTSGRYEQYF
length: 13; V: TRBV3-1/TRBV3-2; size: -; J: TRBJ1-6; D: -; DNA: TGTGCCGATGGCGGGGGGATCGATTCACCCCTCCACTTT; CDR3: CADGGGIDSPLHF
length: 14; V: TRBV28; size: once; J: TRBJ2-3; D: TRBD1; DNA: TGTGCCAGCAGCGGGACAGTAGGTGCAGATACGCAGTATTTT; CDR3: CASSGTVGADTQYF
length: 16; V: TRBV19; size: -; J: TRBJ1-5; D: TRBD1; DNA: TGTGCCAGTAGGCCTTCCTACAGGGGGCTCTACCAGCCCCAGCATTTT; CDR3: CASRPSYRGLYQPQHF
length: 15; V: TRBV18; size: once; J: TRBJ1-2; D: -; DNA: TGTGCCAGCTCGCGTGACAGCCTTGGGGTCGATGGCTACACCTTC; CDR3: CASSRDSLGVDGYTF
length: 11; V: TRBV30; size: -; J: TRBJ2-3; D: -; DNA: TGTGCCTGGACGGGGAAAGATACGCAGTATTTT; CDR3: CAWTGKDTQYF
length: 15; V: TRBV4-1; size: -; J: TRBJ2-1; D: TRBD1; DNA: TGCGCCAGCAGCCAAGGGGGGACAGAGTACAATGAGCAGTTCTTC; CDR3: CASSQGGTEYNEQFF
length: 14; V: TRBV7-9; size: few; J: TRBJ2-1; D: TRBD1; DNA: TGTGCCAGCAGCGGCAGGACAGGTTACAATGAGCAGTTCTTC; CDR3: CASSGRTGYNEQFF
length: 15; V: TRBV4-3; size: -; J: TRBJ2-3; D: TRBD2; DNA: TGCGCCAGCAGCCAAAGCAGGACTAGCGAGGATACGCAGTATTTT; CDR3: CASSQSRTSEDTQYF
length: 14; V: TRBV3-1/TRBV3-2; size: -; J: TRBJ2-5; D: -; DNA: TGTGCCAGCAGCCCTTTGCTAGGAGTAGAGACCCAGTACTTC; CDR3: CASSPLLGVETQYF
length: 17; V: TRBV3-1/TRBV3-2; size: -; J: TRBJ2-7; D: -; DNA: TGTGCCAGCAGCCAAGAGGAGCGGTTCCCAAGACGGTACGAGCAGTACTTC; CDR3: CASSQEERFPRRYEQYF
length: 15; V: TRBV30; size: -; J: TRBJ1-4; D: TRBD1; DNA: TGTGCCTGCACAGGGGGCGTAGGACCCTATGAAAAACTGTTTTTT; CDR3: CACTGGVGPYEKLFF
length: 15; V: TRBV28; size: -; J: TRBJ1-3; D: TRBD1; DNA: TGTGCCAGCACCTGGACAGGGGGCTTTGGAAACACCATATATTTT; CDR3: CASTWTGGFGNTIYF
length: 16; V: TRBV6-5; size: once; J: TRBJ1-1; D: -; DNA: TGTGCCAGCAGTTACTCTGGTGGGCGGGGGAACACTGAAGCTTTCTTT; CDR3: CASSYSGGRGNTEAFF
length: 13; V: TRBV7-2; size: -; J: TRBJ2-1; D: TRBD2; DNA: TGTGCCAGCAGCTTAGGCCCCACTAGCGGGGAGTTCTTC; CDR3: CASSLGPTSGEFF
length: 12; V: TRBV29-1; size: -; J: TRBJ1-5; D: -; DNA: TGCAGCGTTGGAGGGCCAGGGGAGCCCCAGCATTTT; CDR3: CSVGGPGEPQHF
length: 12; V: TRBV29-1; size: once; J: TRBJ1-2; D: -; DNA: TGCAGCGCTAAGGCGGAGGGCGAGAGCTACACCTTC; CDR3: CSAKAEGESYTF
length: 14; V: TRBV28; size: -; J: TRBJ1-2; D: TRBD1; DNA: TGTGCCAGCAGTCAGGGGGCGTCTACCTATGGCTACACCTTC; CDR3: CASSQGASTYGYTF
length: 14; V: TRBV14; size: once; J: TRBJ1-6; D: -; DNA: TGTGCCAGCAGCCAACAGGTTTCTAATTCACCCCTCCACTTT; CDR3: CASSQQVSNSPLHF
length: 16; V: TRBV19; size: few; J: TRBJ2-5; D: TRBD1; DNA: TGTGCCAGTAGTGTCGCAGGACAGGGGAATTATGAGACCCAGTACTTC; CDR3: CASSVAGQGNYETQYF
length: 17; V: TRBV18; size: -; J: TRBJ1-1; D: -; DNA: TGTGCCAGCTCACCCCGTCCCGGGACATTTATGAACACTGAAGCTTTCTTT; CDR3: CASSPRPGTFMNTEAFF
length: 14; V: TRBV19; size: -; J: TRBJ2-2; D: -; DNA: TGTGCCAGTAACCGGGACTTAAACACCGGGGAGCTGTTTTTT; CDR3: CASNRDLNTGELFF
length: 13; V: TRBV19; size: -; J: TRBJ1-1; D: -; DNA: TGTGCCAGTAGTACCGCGAGGAACACTGAAGCTTTCTTT; CDR3: CASSTARNTEAFF
length: 16; V: TRBV5-1; size: -; J: TRBJ1-4; D: TRBD1; DNA: TGCGCCAGCAGCAAGGACAGGGTAGGGACTAATGAAAAACTGTTTTTT; CDR3: CASSKDRVGTNEKLFF
length: 12; V: TRBV6-5; size: once; J: TRBJ1-6; D: -; DNA: TGTGCCAGCAGTTTAAGTGGAGCACCCCTCCACTTT; CDR3: CASSLSGAPLHF
length: 13; V: TRBV29-1; size: -; J: TRBJ2-3; D: -; DNA: TGCAGCGTTGAAGATCAGAACCGAGATACGCAGTATTTT; CDR3: CSVEDQNRDTQYF
length: 16; V: TRBV28; size: -; J: TRBJ2-1; D: TRBD2; DNA: TGTGCCAGCAGTTCACCCGGGACTAGCGCGCACAATGAGCAGTTCTTC; CDR3: CASSSPGTSAHNEQFF
length: 16; V: TRBV18; size: -; J: TRBJ2-5; D: -; DNA: TGTGCCAGCTCACCGATACAAGGGGCGTCCCTGGAGACCCAGTACTTC; CDR3: CASSPIQGASLETQYF
length: 11; V: TRBV7-2; size: -; J: TRBJ2-1; D: -; DNA: TGTGCCAGCAGCCGCGGGAATGAGCAGTTCTTC; CDR3: CASSRGNEQFF
length: 15; V: TRBV2; size: -; J: TRBJ1-1; D: TRBD1; DNA: TGTGCCAGCAGTGATAAGACAGGGGAGAACACTGAAGCTTTCTTT; CDR3: CASSDKTGENTEAFF
length: 12; V: TRBV12-3/TRBV12-4; size: few; J: TRBJ2-7; D: TRBD2; DNA: TGTGCCAGCACCCTAACTAGCGGGGAGCAGTACTTC; CDR3: CASTLTSGEQYF
length: 15; V: TRBV27; size: -; J: TRBJ1-6; D: -; DNA: TGTGCCAGCAGTTTAACGCCTACCTATAATTCACCCCTCCACTTT; CDR3: CASSLTPTYNSPLHF
length: 16; V: TRBV4-1; size: -; J: TRBJ1-6; D: TRBD1; DNA: TGCGCCAGCAGCCTACAAGACGGGACAGGGAATTCACCCCTCCACTTT; CDR3: CASSLQDGTGNSPLHF
length: 21; V: TRBV6-2/TRBV6-3; size: -; J: TRBJ2-1; D: TRBD2; DNA: TGTGCCAGCAGTTACCCTCCGGGGCTAGCGGGGGGCTTAAGCTCCTACAATGAGCAGTTCTTC; CDR3: CASSYPPGLAGGLSSYNEQFF
length: 16; V: TRBV4-3; size: -; J: TRBJ1-4; D: TRBD1; DNA: TGCGCCAGCAGCCAAGATCGCGAGGGGGCTTTAAAAAAACTGTTTTTT; CDR3: CASSQDREGALKKLFF
length: 16; V: TRBV15; size: once; J: TRBJ1-2; D: -; DNA: TGTGCCACCAGCAGAGATATGGTACAGCTCGTTGATGGCTACACCTTC; CDR3: CATSRDMVQLVDGYTF